This passage covers 20 T cell receptor beta chains from one sample sequenced in a study of OX40 agonist ivuxolimab in advanced cancers. This table comes from immunoSEQ multiplex PCR, and its TCRdb copy is limited to in-frame clones, with some not included. Of approximately 100,000 clones in the sample, about 90% were seen once. Material: CD4+ or CD8+ T cells sorted from blood, obtained in a trial of the OX40 agonist ivuxolimab. These receptors were taken from an adult with an advanced solid tumor such as melanoma, head and neck, liver or kidney cancer.

V and J are TRBV2 and TRBJ1-3; D is possibly TRBD1 (5 bases). Trimming cost V 7 bases and J 3 bases, with 13 bases left between them. The CDR3 length is 14 residues. Germline V gene sequence: CDR1 SNHLY, CDR2 FYNNEI. The CDR3 spells CASTSGAHGNTIYF. CDR3 DNA sequence: TGTGCCAGCACGAGCGGGGCCCATGGAAACACCATATATTTT.

This rearrangement joins TRBV2 to TRBJ2-5; 14 bases match TRBD2. CDR3 length: 15 residues. Germline V gene data show CDR1 as SNHLY and CDR2 as FYNNEI. The V segment lost 8 bases and the J segment 5 bases; nucleotides outside the gene matches: 7. CDR3 DNA sequence: TGTGCCAGCGGACTAGCGGGGGGCCAGGGTGAGACCCAGTACTTC. Translated: CASGLAGGQGETQYF.

V usage is TRBV11-2 and J usage is TRBJ2-4, with 8 bases that match TRBD2. CDR3 length: 14 amino acids. CDR1 is SGHAT, CDR2 FQNNGV, per germline. V gave up 1 base and J gave up 8 bases; unmatched junction bases: 4. CDR3 loop: CASSLAGGPYIQYF. Here the CDR3 DNA reads TGTGCCAGCAGCTTAGCGGGGGGGCCCTACATTCAGTACTTC.

The rearrangement links TRBV19 to TRBJ1-1, with 11 bases identical to TRBD1. Germline CDR1 LNHDA, CDR2 SQIVND (reference sequence). This CDR3 contains 14 residues. Trimming took 6 bases from V and 6 from J; bases not matched to a gene: 6. CDR3 bases: TGTGCCAGTAGCCGGACAGGGGGCGCTTCTGAAGCTTTCTTT. It specifies CASSRTGGASEAFF.

Comment on this clone: The identical CDR3 is also encoded by other nucleotide sequences in the sample. J is TRBJ1-5 and V is TRBV30; 9 bases match TRBD1. The V gene end was trimmed by 0 bases and the J gene end by 4 bases; junction bases not matched to a gene: 4. The CDR3 has 15 amino acids. The V gene's germline CDR1 is GTSNPN and CDR2 SVGIG (reference sequence). The CDR3 is CAWSVPGTGNQPQHF. CDR3 coding DNA: TGTGCCTGGAGTGTACCCGGGACAGGGAATCAGCCCCAGCATTTT.

The chain couples TRBV6-5 to TRBJ1-1, with D unclear. This CDR3 is built from 13 residues. The germline V gene has CDR1 MNHEY and CDR2 SVGAGI. Deletions cut 2 bases from V and 0 bases from J, with 4 bases between. This CDR3 reads CASSYSMNTEAFF. DNA for the CDR3: TGTGCCAGCAGTTACAGTATGAACACTGAAGCTTTCTTT.

The rearrangement links TRBV9 to TRBJ2-5; possible D gene TRBD1, 5 bases. The CDR3 totals 15 residues. Trimming pared 3 bases from V and 4 bases from J, leaving 16 bases between. CDR1 is SGDLS, CDR2 YYNGEE, per germline. The CDR3 is CASSGPGNVGETQYF. The DNA for the CDR3 is TGTGCCAGCAGCGGGCCAGGGAATGTGGGAGAGACCCAGTACTTC.

This clone was seen only once. The chain joins TRBV28 to TRBJ2-3; D perhaps matches TRBD1 (7 bases). The V end was cut by 6 bases, the J end by 5 bases, with 15 bases between. The length of the CDR3 is 14 residues. Germline assignment: CDR1 MDHEN and CDR2 SYDVKM. The CDR3 region has the DNA TGTGCCAGCAGAAGGGACAGACTAGGAGATACGCAGTATTTT. It specifies CASRRDRLGDTQYF.

The rearrangement uses TRBV28 and TRBJ2-2; tentatively, D is TRBD2 (5 bases). The CDR3 has 12 residues. Trimming cost V 7 bases and J 5 bases, with 8 bases left between them. The germline V gene encodes CDR1 MDHEN and CDR2 SYDVKM. CDR3 in amino acids: CASTGVTGELFF. The DNA for the CDR3 is TGTGCCAGCACCGGGGTGACCGGGGAGCTGTTTTTT.

CDR3 sequence reads: CASSSGQGRDEQYF. The CDR3 DNA reads TGCGCCAGCAGCTCTGGACAGGGGAGGGACGAGCAGTACTTC. V usage is TRBV5-1 and J usage is TRBJ2-7; 9 bases are shared with TRBD1. The trim removed 3 bases at V and 5 bases at J, leaving 6 bases unmatched. The germline V gene has CDR1 SGHRS and CDR2 YFSETQ. The CDR3 spans 14 residues.

The chain couples TRBV9 to TRBJ2-5, with 13 positions matching TRBD2. V was pared by 3 bases and J by 1 base, with 3 bases of the junction left unmatched. Germline assignment: CDR1 SGDLS and CDR2 YYNGEE. CDR3 size: 16 residues. Here the CDR3 DNA reads TGTGCCAGCAGCGGGGGACTAGCGGGGACCCAAGAGACCCAGTACTTC. Translating gives CASSGGLAGTQETQYF.

V is TRBV5-1 and J is TRBJ2-1, with D hard to call. Trimming shortened V by 4 bases and J by 2 bases, and 16 bases separated the two germline ends. Per germline, CDR1 SGHRS and CDR2 YFSETQ. The CDR3 is 16 residues long. This CDR3 reads CASSPAATATYNEQFF. The CDR3 DNA is TGCGCCAGCAGCCCCGCGGCGACTGCTACCTACAATGAGCAGTTCTTC.

This chain connects TRBV2 to TRBJ2-2; TRBD1 or TRBD2 may be the D gene (5 bases each). Trimming left V 5 bases short and J 6 bases short, with 16 bases between. This CDR3 spans 15 amino acids. The germline V gene has CDR1 SNHLY and CDR2 FYNNEI. The chain's CDR3 is CASSYSRDGSGELFF. The DNA of the CDR3 is TGTGCCAGCAGTTACTCTCGGGACGGCTCCGGGGAGCTGTTTTTT. The variable domain in full, completed from reference TRBV2 and TRBJ2-2, reads EPEVTQTPSHQVTQMGQEVILRCVPISNHLYFYWYRQILGQKVEFLVSFYNNEISEKSEIFDDQFSVERPDGSNFTLKIRSTKLEDSAMYFCASSYSRDGSGELFFGEGSRLTVL.

This chain uses TRBV7-2 with TRBJ2-1; D gene ambiguous. Germline loops: CDR1 SGHTA, CDR2 FQGNSA. The CDR3 spans 13 residues. V lost 1 base to trimming and J lost 8 bases, with 9 bases between them. CDR3 in DNA: TGTGCCAGCAGCTTAGAACGGCGCTATGAGCAGTTCTTC. Residues: CASSLERRYEQFF.

The chain carries TRBV28 and TRBJ2-3, with TRBD1 identical over 9 bases. CDR1 and CDR2 (germline): MDHEN, SYDVKM. The CDR3 has 16 amino acids. V was pared by 4 bases and J by 6 bases, with 11 bases of the junction left unmatched. CDR3 DNA sequence: TGTGCCAGCAGTTCGCACGGGACAGGGTATGTGGATACGCAGTATTTT. This translates into CASSSHGTGYVDTQYF.

This clone was counted between two and nine times. The CDR3 sequence is CASSPPPGTGRAYEQYF. CDR3 nucleotides: TGTGCCAGCAGTCCCCCCCCTGGGACAGGTCGTGCCTACGAGCAGTACTTC. The rearrangement joins TRBV7-6 to TRBJ2-7; 8 nucleotides agree with TRBD1. The germline V gene encodes CDR1 SGHVS and CDR2 FNYEAQ. CDR3 length: 17 residues. V lost 6 bases and J lost 2; bases outside the gene matches: 15.

This clone turned up a few times. Other nucleotide sequences from this sample produce the same CDR3. The chain joins TRBV4-1 to TRBJ2-5, with D perhaps TRBD2 (5 bases). CDR1 is MGHRA, CDR2 YSYEKL, per germline. CDR3 length equals 13 residues. The germline V and J ends were trimmed by 4 bases and 5 bases, with 11 bases remaining between them. The CDR3 sequence: CASSRLAGETQYF. The CDR3 region has the DNA TGCGCCAGCAGCCGGCTAGCAGGCGAGACCCAGTACTTC.

V gene TRBV19 combines with J gene TRBJ2-6; D not certain. The CDR3 is 17 amino acids. The germline CDR1 and CDR2 sequences are LNHDA and SQIVND (reference sequence). Deletions cut 3 bases from V and 0 bases from J, with 12 bases between. The CDR3 sequence is CASSIFQLLSGANVLTF. For the CDR3, the DNA is TGTGCCAGTAGTATTTTCCAATTGCTCTCTGGGGCCAACGTCCTGACTTTC.

The V gene is TRBV28, the J gene TRBJ2-1; 7 nucleotides line up with TRBD2. The germline gives CDR1 MDHEN, CDR2 SYDVKM. Trimming at V came to 5 bases and at J to 10 bases, leaving 11 bases not matched to a gene. This CDR3 has 14 residues. The CDR3 DNA is TGTGCCAGCAGTGTGAGGGAGGGTAATTTCGAGCAGTTCTTC. Its translation: CASSVREGNFEQFF.

The chain uses TRBV5-5 and TRBJ2-1; D is possibly TRBD1 (5 bases). Germline V CDR1 and CDR2: SGHKS, YYEKEE (reference sequence). Trimming left V 3 bases short and J 0 bases short, with 10 bases between. The CDR3 has 15 residues. The DNA of the CDR3 is TGTGCCAGCAGCTCGACAGTCAGCTCCTACAATGAGCAGTTCTTC. This translates into CASSSTVSSYNEQFF.